This note documents a single T cell receptor (beta chain) sequence. As processed by the authors: Reference gene primer amplification gave nucleated cell count estimates. Libraries were prepared by immunoSEQ multiplex PCR; TCRdb keeps only in-frame clonotypes and omits some of them. V, J and clone size reflect that table, while D and trimming were determined from the DNA. Among about 170,000 clones listed, around 84% were seen once. Per germline, CDR1 SGHDT and CDR2 YYEEEE. Trimming pared 7 bases from V and 2 bases from J, leaving 12 bases between. CDR3 size: 13 residues. The data derive from a study of blood T cell repertoires in COVID-19. Study-wide background: Samples came from the United States, Italy and Spain, spanning acute and convalescent COVID-19. PBMCs, B-cell-depleted T cells, or T cells provided the cDNA or gDNA that made up the material.

Sequences were obtained from peripheral blood. The chain is built from TRBV5-6 and TRBJ2-5, with D uncertain. This TCR derives from a man aged 45-60 years with active or convalescent COVID-19. The CDR3 DNA sequence: TGTGCCAGCTTTTTTTCCGCGCAAGAGACCCAGTACTTC. Residues: CASFFSAQETQYF.